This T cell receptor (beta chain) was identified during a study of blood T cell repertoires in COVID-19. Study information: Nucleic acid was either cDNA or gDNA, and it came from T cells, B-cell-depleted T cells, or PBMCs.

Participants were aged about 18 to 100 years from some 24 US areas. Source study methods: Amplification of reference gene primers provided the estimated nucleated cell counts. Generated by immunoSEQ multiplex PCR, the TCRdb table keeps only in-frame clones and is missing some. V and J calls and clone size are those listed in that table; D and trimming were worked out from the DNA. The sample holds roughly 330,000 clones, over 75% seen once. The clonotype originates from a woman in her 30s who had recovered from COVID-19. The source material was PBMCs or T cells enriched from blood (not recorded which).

The chain's CDR3 is CASSHPPSGVHSPLHF. The DNA of the CDR3 is TGTGCCAGCAGCCACCCACCATCCGGGGTGCATTCACCCCTCCACTTT. The chain links TRBV3-1 (or the pseudogene TRBV3-2) to TRBJ1-6; D remains unclear. Trimming pared 3 bases from V and 8 bases from J, leaving 17 bases between. Per the germline V gene, CDR1 is LGHDT and CDR2 is YNNKEL (reference sequence). The CDR3 length is 16 residues.